This record concerns one T cell receptor beta chain sequence. The record originates from a study of blood T cell repertoires in COVID-19. Study details: PBMCs, B-cell-depleted T cells, or T cells were the source of the cDNA or gDNA that made up the material.

The study assigned cohorts using participant-reported clinical history. Libraries were prepared by immunoSEQ multiplex PCR; TCRdb keeps only in-frame clonotypes and omits some of them. The profile shows approximately 230,000 clones, around 80% of them singletons. This sequence was found in a man aged 35 to 55 who had recovered from COVID-19. The source material was PBMCs or T cells enriched from blood (not recorded which).

The CDR3 spells CASSFGALEQYF. CDR3 coding DNA: TGTGCCAGCAGCTTTGGGGCGTTAGAGCAGTACTTC. The chain carries TRBV5-4 and TRBJ2-7; TRBD1 is a possible D gene (5 bases). This CDR3 contains 12 residues. The V end was cut by 2 bases, the J end by 7 bases, with 10 bases between. Germline-derived CDR1 and CDR2 are SGHNT and YYREEE (reference sequence).